This entry describes one TCR beta chain. This clonotype has at least ten counts. Its antigen is still unknown. No quality values exist for individual bases; no much larger clone is one base distant. This entry is derived from a study of T-cell reconstitution after alpha-beta-depleted transplantation in children (dated by TCRdb to about 2016). As for the study more broadly: Using TCR repertoire profiling, the study quantitatively followed how T-cell immune reconstitution unfolded in children after TCRalphabeta/CD19-depleted allogeneic hematopoietic cell transplantation. Results the study describes overall, beyond this receptor: In some patients, high TCRbeta diversity at day 60 was attributed to recipient T cells and intrathymic progenitors that had survived conditioning. Over the following months the frequencies of hyperexpanded clones went down, and after one year T-cell counts and TCRbeta diversity were mostly credited to newly produced T cells. The apparently early alphabetaT-cell count recovery about two months after transplant was reportedly dependent on only several hundred rapidly expanded clones derived from non-depleted graft cells.

Libraries were constructed by PCR. The instrument given in TCRdb is Illumina HiSeq 2500. TCR library preparation used molecular barcoding, with unique molecular identifiers applied to normalize quantification of the TCRbeta repertoire. TCRdb reprocessed the public reads (quality trimming at Q25 with fastp, clone calling with MiXCR) and kept in-frame beta chains. Rows are unified per CDR3 protein, each entry keeping the most common DNA and genes. This sample is represented by around 600,000 distinct CDR3 sequences; under 30% of them were singletons. The leading ten clones occupy roughly 15% of the sample. V is reduced by 2 bases and J by 1 base, leaving a spacing of 6 bases between them. The CDR3 goes from the cysteine to the phenylalanine over 13 residues. The kept DNA is CDR3 alone, 39 bases in frame from the first base. CDR1 is given as MNHEY and CDR2 as SVGAGI, both from the germline V gene. This specimen's treatment or condition label, per the study, means: allogeneic hematopoietic cell transplantation with graft depleted of TCRalphabeta T cells and CD19 B cells. The children who served as transplant recipients had been given grafts of TCRalphabeta/CD19-depleted allogeneic hematopoietic cells.

The chain joins TRBV6-5 to TRBJ2-7; the D gene is possibly TRBD1, with 6 bases matching. The material sequenced was PBMCs, mostly from graft donor cells, taken 360 days after TCRalphabeta/CD19-depleted stem cell transplant. This sequence originates from a boy younger than two who had a stem cell transplant for acute myeloid leukemia, so the T cells may come from the graft donor. The DNA sequence is given as TGTGCCAGCAGTTACGGACAGTCCTACGAGCAGTACTTC. Translated, this is CASSYGQSYEQYF.